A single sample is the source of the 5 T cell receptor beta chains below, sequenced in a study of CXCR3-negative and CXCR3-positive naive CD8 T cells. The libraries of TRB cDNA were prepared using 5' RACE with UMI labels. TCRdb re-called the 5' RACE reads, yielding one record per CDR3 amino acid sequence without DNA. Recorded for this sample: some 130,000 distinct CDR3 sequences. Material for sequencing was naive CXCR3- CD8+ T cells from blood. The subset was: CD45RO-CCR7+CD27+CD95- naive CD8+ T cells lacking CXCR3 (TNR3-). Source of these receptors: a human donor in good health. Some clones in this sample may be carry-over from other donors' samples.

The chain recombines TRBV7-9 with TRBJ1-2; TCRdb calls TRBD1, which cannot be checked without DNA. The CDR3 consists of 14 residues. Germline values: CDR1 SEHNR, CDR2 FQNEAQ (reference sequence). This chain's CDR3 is CASSSTGVPDGYTF.

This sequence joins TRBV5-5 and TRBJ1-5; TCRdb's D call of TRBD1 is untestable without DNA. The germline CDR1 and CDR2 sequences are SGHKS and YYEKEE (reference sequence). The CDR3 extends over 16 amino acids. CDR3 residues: CASSLGWGQSGQPQHF.

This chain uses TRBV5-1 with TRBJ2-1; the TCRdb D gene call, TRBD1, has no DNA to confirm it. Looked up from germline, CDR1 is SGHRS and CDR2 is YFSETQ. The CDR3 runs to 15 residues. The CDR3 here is CASSPGTGDYNEQFF.

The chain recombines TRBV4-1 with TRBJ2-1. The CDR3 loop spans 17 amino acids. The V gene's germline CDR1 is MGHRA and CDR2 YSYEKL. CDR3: CASSGPNQLSSYNEQFF.

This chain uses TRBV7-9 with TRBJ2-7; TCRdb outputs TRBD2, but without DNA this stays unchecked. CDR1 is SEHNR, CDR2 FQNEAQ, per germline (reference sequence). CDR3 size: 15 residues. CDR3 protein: CASSQTGAPSGEQYF.